This T cell receptor beta chain originates from a study of T cell clones after liver transplantation. Study context: A pre-transplant mixed lymphocyte reaction with TCRbeta sequencing defined graft-donor-reactive clones followed in post-transplant blood. As an antigen-independent comparator, third-party-reactive TCRbeta sequences came from pre-transplant mixed lymphocyte reactions. Samples came pre-transplant, pre-randomization before withdrawal, and post-randomization after withdrawal ended.

This CDR3 spans 14 amino acids. Germline CDR1 and CDR2: LNHDA and SQIVND (reference sequence). Between the trimmed V and J ends, which lost 9 bases and 2 bases, there was a span of 15 bases. Only in-frame clones appear in the TCRdb table, and some are missing; sequencing was by immunoSEQ multiplex PCR. The repertoire consists of 40,000 to 65,000 clones, with 84% occurring once and the leading ten covering 8% to 9.5%. Unstimulated PBMCs were sorted into CD3+CD4+ and CD3+CD8+ populations. The TCR was taken from a human donor who received a liver transplant. The chain has TRBV19 and TRBJ2-3; D not resolved. The sequencing used CD4+ T cells from blood, collected before liver transplant. The CDR3 bases are TGTGCCAGCTCACAGACGCTCTACACAGATACGCAGTATTTT. This encodes CASSQTLYTDTQYF.